Listed below are T cell receptor beta chains from one sample, sequenced in a study of blood T cell repertoires in COVID-19. Here immunoSEQ multiplex PCR was the method, and the copy in TCRdb shows in-frame clones only, minus some. The repertoire consists of some 70,000 clones, with 90% occurring once and the leading ten covering under 0.6%. The sequenced sample consisted of peripheral blood. The receptors were gathered from a man aged 45-65 years with COVID-19, enrolled during active disease. CDR3s include the opening cysteine and the closing phenylalanine or tryptophan. A D gene is named only where the DNA matches it firmly. A clone size is listed for some rows: how often the clone was seen (once, few, many), or a class if it is expanded.

v_call: TRBV5-4
clone_size: -
j_call: TRBJ2-2
d_call: -
cdr3_aa: CASSSRPTGELFF

v_call: TRBV9
clone_size: -
j_call: TRBJ2-2
d_call: TRBD1
cdr3_aa: CASSVDPGGQGYTGELFF

v_call: TRBV7-9
clone_size: -
j_call: TRBJ2-7
d_call: TRBD1
cdr3_aa: CASSAGQGAVLF

v_call: TRBV19
clone_size: -
j_call: TRBJ2-3
d_call: TRBD1
cdr3_aa: CASSISRGKDTQYF

v_call: TRBV6-5
clone_size: -
j_call: TRBJ1-1
d_call: -
cdr3_aa: CASRETMNTEAFF

v_call: TRBV15
clone_size: -
j_call: TRBJ2-7
d_call: TRBD1
cdr3_aa: CATSKRDRFPPYEQYF

v_call: TRBV7-2
clone_size: -
j_call: TRBJ1-3
d_call: -
cdr3_aa: CASSLLTSGNTIYF

v_call: TRBV10-3
clone_size: -
j_call: TRBJ1-2
d_call: -
cdr3_aa: CAISESRDYGYTF

v_call: TRBV6-6
clone_size: -
j_call: TRBJ2-3
d_call: TRBD2
cdr3_aa: CASSQTSGSTDTQYF

v_call: TRBV6-5
clone_size: once
j_call: TRBJ1-2
d_call: -
cdr3_aa: CASGEDGYTF

v_call: TRBV9
clone_size: -
j_call: TRBJ1-1
d_call: -
cdr3_aa: CASSVAWGRGNTEAFF

v_call: TRBV6-5
clone_size: -
j_call: TRBJ2-2
d_call: -
cdr3_aa: CASSYAPGQPGELFF

v_call: TRBV10-3
clone_size: -
j_call: TRBJ1-1
d_call: -
cdr3_aa: CAITPGGGTEAFF

v_call: TRBV15
clone_size: -
j_call: TRBJ2-5
d_call: TRBD1
cdr3_aa: CATSRVGTGGETQYF

v_call: TRBV19
clone_size: few
j_call: TRBJ1-1
d_call: TRBD1
cdr3_aa: CASSPRDRGRRDTEAFF

v_call: TRBV5-1
clone_size: -
j_call: TRBJ2-3
d_call: -
cdr3_aa: CASSLIDSGDTQYF

v_call: TRBV5-4
clone_size: -
j_call: TRBJ2-3
d_call: TRBD2
cdr3_aa: CASSLGGGSPDTQYF